The source of this TCR beta chain is a study of vaccination effects on CD4 cells after COVID-19. Before sequencing took place, the ViraFEST assay used viral peptide pools to expand antigen-specific CD4+ T cells. With roughly 9 days of culture completed, CD4+ T cells were isolated. Vaccine administered to participants consisted of two doses of either BNT162b2 or mRNA-1273. Every well housed 2.1 million or so PBMC, which grew in culture alongside about 10 IU/ml IL-2 and around 10 ug/ml peptides. Measured with immunoSEQ multiplex PCR; TCRdb has only the in-frame clones, and not every one. The sample carries roughly 23,000 clones, around four fifths recorded once. The CDR3 length is 14 residues. Trimming took 3 bases from V and 2 from J, leaving 7 bases between them. CDR1 is LGHDT, CDR2 YNNKEL, per germline (reference sequence). Comments on this clone: Its specificity is unknown.

Study-wide findings and caveats: Clones from infection and from vaccination both contracted markedly late after vaccination.

Here the sequenced sample was CD4+ T cells from PBMCs cultured with HCoV-NL63 spike peptides, taken after COVID-19 vaccination. This chain uses TRBV3-1 (or the pseudogene TRBV3-2) with TRBJ2-2; weak D call: TRBD1 (5 bases). The source is a human donor who received a COVID-19 vaccine. CDR3 coding DNA: TGTGCCAGCAGCCAGGGGCTCAACACCGGGGAGCTGTTTTTT. This sequence encodes CASSQGLNTGELFF.